The clone carrying this T cell receptor (beta chain) has a handful of counts. The method was immunoSEQ multiplex PCR; TCRdb's version includes in-frame clones alone and lacks a portion of them. This sample has 35,000 to 50,000 clones; about 86% occur once, and the top ten carry 30% to 35%. With autoimmune disease history or systemic immunosuppression, patients were excluded. The V and J ends lost 5 bases and 1 base, in that order; junction bases with no gene match: 7. In germline, CDR1 is SGHRS, CDR2 YFSETQ. This CDR3 contains 15 residues. The data were taken from a study of OX40 agonist ivuxolimab in advanced cancers. Study as a whole: Dosing consisted of intravenous ivuxolimab at 0.01 to 10 mg/kg every 2 weeks.

The V call is TRBV5-1, the J call TRBJ2-3, with 7 nucleotides matching TRBD1. The sequence was collected from an adult with an advanced solid tumor such as melanoma, head and neck, liver or kidney cancer. The sample here was CD4+ or CD8+ T cells sorted from blood, taken in a trial of the OX40 agonist ivuxolimab. CDR3: CASRERQGGTDTQYF. The CDR3 DNA sequence: TGCGCCAGCAGGGAGCGACAGGGAGGCACAGATACGCAGTATTTT.